This TCR beta chain was recovered during a study of shared T cell receptors in the human thymus. Trimming cost V 1 base and J 3 bases, with 19 bases left between them. This CDR3 contains 17 residues. Germline CDR1 LNHNV, CDR2 YYDKDF (reference sequence). Sequencing was performed with immunoSEQ multiplex PCR; in TCRdb, only in-frame clones are kept and a portion is missing. In the table there are about 660,000 clones, 70% to 90% of which are singletons. This clone was counted once. These data also formed part of another study, on human thymus T cells. This second study says: The study used thymus tissue resected during corrective heart surgery. Thymic and blood repertoires showed apparently biased V and J gene usage. Thymic repertoires of unrelated individuals were reported in related research to overlap highly.

The TCR sequence derives from a boy in the first two years of life with a congenital heart defect. Material for sequencing was thymocytes. The chain recombines TRBV15 with TRBJ2-7; TRBD2 might be the D (7 bases). The CDR3: CATSRGAGAKHHYEQYF. Here the CDR3 DNA reads TGTGCCACCAGCAGAGGGGCGGGGGCCAAGCACCACTACGAGCAGTACTTC.